This T cell receptor (beta chain) was recorded in a study of T cell repertoires in ileal Crohn's disease. Study summary: M6 samples are neoterminal ileum biopsies from postoperative colonoscopy. Notes on the study in general: Mucosal expansions were suggested to be mainly CD8 T cells. The median delay to postoperative endoscopy was 6 to 7 months. Compared with non-smokers, active smokers at surgery showed more clonal expansions.

The CDR3 contains 9 residues. Trimming stripped 11 bases from V and 3 bases from J, with 5 bases between. CDR1 and CDR2 from the germline V gene are MGHDK and SYGVNS. Points on this clone: Its antigen is currently unknown.

Using immunoSEQ multiplex PCR, the repertoire was profiled, and TCRdb retains in-frame clones only, with some absent. The sample consists of about 1,900 clones, around 88% of them appearing once. The time point denotes: neoterminal ileum biopsy at postoperative endoscopy, about 6 months after surgery. The chain combines TRBV25-1 with TRBJ2-7; D unclear. The sample was ileal tissue. The clonotype was recovered from an adult with Crohn's disease. CDR3 in amino acids: CAPHYEQYF. The CDR3 DNA follows: TGTGCCCCCCACTACGAGCAGTACTTC.